This T cell receptor (beta chain) originates from a study of OX40 agonist ivuxolimab in advanced cancers. In the study overall: Having had anti-PD-1, anti-PD-L1 or anti-CTLA-4 therapy before was allowed, and about 40% had some. Study outcomes and limitations: At 0.1 to 3.0 mg/kg and by week 6, clonal expansion occurred in CD4+ and CD8+ blood T cells.

Note on this clone: Its matching antigen is unknown.

Clones were sequenced by immunoSEQ multiplex PCR, and TCRdb holds only the in-frame ones, with some missing. In the table there are under 150,000 clones, roughly 91% of which are singletons. V lost 5 bases and J 4 bases, leaving 17 bases between the germline ends. Germline V gene lookup returns CDR1 MGHRA and CDR2 YSYEKL. This CDR3 has 15 amino acids. The sequence derives from an adult with an advanced solid tumor such as melanoma, head and neck, liver or kidney cancer. The chain carries TRBV4-1 and TRBJ1-2; D is unclear. The starting material was CD4+ or CD8+ T cells sorted from blood, obtained in a trial of the OX40 agonist ivuxolimab. The CDR3 DNA reads TGCGCCAGCAGCGAGAGGACCGAGGCGGCCTATGGCTACACCTTC. Its translation is CASSERTEAAYGYTF.